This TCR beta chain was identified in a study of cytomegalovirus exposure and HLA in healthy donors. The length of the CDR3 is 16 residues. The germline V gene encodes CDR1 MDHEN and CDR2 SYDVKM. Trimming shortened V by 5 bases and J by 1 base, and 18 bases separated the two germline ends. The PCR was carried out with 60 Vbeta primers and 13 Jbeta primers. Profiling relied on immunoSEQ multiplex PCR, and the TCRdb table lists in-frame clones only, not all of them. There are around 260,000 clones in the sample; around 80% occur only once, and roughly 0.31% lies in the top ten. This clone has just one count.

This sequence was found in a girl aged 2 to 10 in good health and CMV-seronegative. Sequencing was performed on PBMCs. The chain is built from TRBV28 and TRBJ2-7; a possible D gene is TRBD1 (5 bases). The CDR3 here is CASSLPLKGNSYEQYF. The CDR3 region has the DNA TGTGCCAGCAGTCTCCCCCTAAAGGGGAATTCCTACGAGCAGTACTTC.